The 27 T cell receptor beta chains below come from one sample, sequenced in a study of vaccination effects on CD4 cells after COVID-19. These TCRs' antigens remain unknown. After more than 9 days in culture, the CD4+ T cells were isolated. Using immunoSEQ multiplex PCR, the repertoire was profiled, and TCRdb retains in-frame clones only, with some absent. The table has some 36,000 clones, about two thirds seen once. This sample comprised CD4+ T cells from PBMCs cultured without peptide, obtained before COVID-19 vaccination. The origin of the receptors is a human donor who received a COVID-19 vaccine.

There are a few counts of this clone. The rearrangement links TRBV7-8 to TRBJ1-1; D uncertain. Looked up from germline, CDR1 is SGHVS and CDR2 is FQNEAQ. V lost 4 bases and J lost 1, with 7 bases in between. This CDR3 region has 13 residues. This CDR3 reads CASSSNRNTEAFF. The DNA of the CDR3 is TGTGCCAGCAGCTCAAACCGGAACACTGAAGCTTTCTTT.

This clone was picked up a small number of times. The gene calls are TRBV3-1 (or the pseudogene TRBV3-2) and TRBJ2-1; D is possibly TRBD2 (5 bases). Germline V gives CDR1 LGHDT, CDR2 YNNKEL (reference sequence). V was cut by 3 bases and J by 1 base, with 7 bases left in between. This CDR3 region has 14 residues. CDR3 residues: CASSHLASYNEQFF. The CDR3 DNA sequence: TGTGCCAGCAGCCACTTAGCGTCCTACAATGAGCAGTTCTTC.

This clone has only a few counts. V usage is TRBV30 and J usage is TRBJ1-5; maybe TRBD1 (5 bases). The CDR3 runs to 13 residues. V shed 3 bases and J shed 3 bases, with 9 bases lying between them. Per the germline V gene, CDR1 is GTSNPN and CDR2 is SVGIG (reference sequence). The CDR3 nucleotides read TGTGCCTGGAGACGGGACCTCAATCAGCCCCAGCATTTT. As protein: CAWRRDLNQPQHF.

The chain couples TRBV10-1 to TRBJ1-1; TRBD1 agrees at 7 bases. Germline assignment: CDR1 WNHNN and CDR2 SYGVQD (reference sequence). The CDR3 extends over 15 amino acids. With V trimmed by 2 bases and J by 1 base, 4 bases remained unmatched. This chain's CDR3 is CASSETDRENTEAFF. The CDR3 nucleotides are TGCGCCAGCAGTGAGACCGACAGGGAGAACACTGAAGCTTTCTTT.

The V and J genes are TRBV10-3 and TRBJ1-3; D remains ambiguous. V dropped 7 bases and J dropped 0 bases, with 7 bases sitting between them. Germline values: CDR1 ENHRY, CDR2 SYGVKD. This CDR3 has 13 amino acids. The CDR3 sequence is CAITPSSGNTIYF. CDR3 bases: TGTGCCATCACCCCGAGCTCTGGAAACACCATATATTTT.

This clone was seen only once. CDR3 loop: CASSPDASSGANVLTF. The CDR3 DNA is TGTGCCAGCAGCCCGGACGCGAGCTCTGGGGCCAACGTCCTGACTTTC. This chain uses TRBV11-2 with TRBJ2-6; D unresolved. From germline, CDR1 is SGHAT and CDR2 FQNNGV. With 5 bases removed from V and 0 bases from J, the gap between germline ends came to 11 bases. The CDR3 length is 16 residues.

This clone showed up just a few times. The chain uses TRBV3-1 (or the pseudogene TRBV3-2) and TRBJ2-6; 7 positions agree with TRBD1. Looked up from germline, CDR1 is LGHDT and CDR2 is YNNKEL (reference sequence). CDR3 size: 16 residues. V lost 3 bases, J lost 3 bases, and 5 bases stayed unmatched. The CDR3 region has the DNA TGTGCCAGCAGCCACCGAACAGGGGTTGGGGCCAACGTCCTGACTTTC. It codes for CASSHRTGVGANVLTF.

The genes are TRBV7-8 and TRBJ1-1; D not certain. Deletions cut 1 base from V and 1 base from J, with 13 bases between. The length of the CDR3 is 16 residues. Germline V gene sequence: CDR1 SGHVS, CDR2 FQNEAQ. This CDR3 reads CASSLVFRAKNTEAFF. In DNA, the CDR3 is TGTGCCAGCAGCTTAGTATTTAGGGCAAAGAACACTGAAGCTTTCTTT.

This clone has a handful of counts. The V and J genes are TRBV6-2 or TRBV6-3 and TRBJ1-6; no clear D. V lost 2 bases and J 15 bases, leaving 8 bases between the germline ends. Germline values: CDR1 MNHEY, CDR2 SVGEGT. CDR3 size: 11 residues. The DNA of the CDR3 is TGTGCCAGCAGTTACCGACAAAACCTCCACTTT. Encoded protein: CASSYRQNLHF.

The chain employs TRBV15 and TRBJ2-3; 10 positions agree with TRBD1. The V and J ends lost 2 bases and 5 bases, in that order; junction bases with no gene match: 4. The CDR3 totals 15 residues. Germline V gives CDR1 LNHNV, CDR2 YYDKDF (reference sequence). CDR3 amino acids: CATSRPGQGRDTQYF. The CDR3 bases are TGTGCCACCAGCAGACCGGGACAGGGGCGAGATACGCAGTATTTT. The full variable domain, with the rest looked up from reference TRBV15 and TRBJ2-3, is DAMVIQNPRYQVTQFGKPVTLSCSQTLNHNVMYWYQQKSSQAPKLLFHYYDKDFNNEADTPDNFQSRRPNTSFCFLDIRSPGLGDTAMYLCATSRPGQGRDTQYFGPGTRLTVL.

The chain uses TRBV9 and TRBJ1-3; maybe TRBD1 (5 bases). CDR3 length: 15 residues. Germline CDR1 and CDR2: SGDLS and YYNGEE. Trimming took 3 bases from V and 0 from J, leaving 10 bases between them. CDR3 protein: CASSERQGSGNTIYF. Here the CDR3 DNA reads TGTGCCAGCAGCGAACGCCAGGGCTCTGGAAACACCATATATTTT.

The rearrangement joins TRBV10-3 to TRBJ2-3, with 11 bases fitting TRBD2. The CDR3 spans 18 residues. V gave up 3 bases and J gave up 3 bases; unmatched junction bases: 11. Germline CDR1 ENHRY, CDR2 SYGVKD. CDR3 in DNA: TGTGCCATCAGTGACGGTGTTATAGCGGGGGGGGGTACAGATACGCAGTATTTT. The encoded protein is CAISDGVIAGGGTDTQYF.

The rearrangement links TRBV10-2 to TRBJ2-7; no definite D call. This CDR3 has 13 amino acids. Germline loops: CDR1 WSHSY, CDR2 SAAADI. With 0 bases removed from V and 0 bases from J, the gap between germline ends came to 3 bases. CDR3 DNA sequence: TGCGCCAGCAGTGAGTCTGTCTCCTACGAGCAGTACTTC. Encoded protein: CASSESVSYEQYF.

This chain connects TRBV5-5 to TRBJ2-5; a possible D gene is TRBD2 (6 bases). Germline-derived CDR1 and CDR2 are SGHKS and YYEKEE (reference sequence). CDR3 length equals 16 residues. Between the trimmed V and J ends, which lost 3 bases and 3 bases, there was a span of 18 bases. The chain's CDR3 is CASSSDLTRREETQYF. For the CDR3, the DNA is TGTGCCAGCAGCTCGGACCTGACCCGGAGGGAAGAGACCCAGTACTTC.

The chain combines TRBV18 with TRBJ2-3; 12 bases are a match to TRBD2. This CDR3 is 17 amino acids long. V was pared by 2 bases and J by 4 bases, with 7 bases of the junction left unmatched. CDR1 is KGHSH, CDR2 LQKENI, per germline. CDR3: CASSPGLAGRASDTQYF. CDR3 nucleotide sequence: TGTGCCAGCTCACCAGGACTAGCGGGACGGGCCTCAGATACGCAGTATTTT.

The CDR3 DNA is TGTGCCACCAGCACGGGACAGGACACCGGGGAGCTGTTTTTT. The encoded protein is CATSTGQDTGELFF. The genes are TRBV15 and TRBJ2-2; 8 bases match TRBD1. Germline values: CDR1 LNHNV, CDR2 YYDKDF (reference sequence). The V and J ends lost 4 bases and 3 bases, in that order; junction bases with no gene match: 1. CDR3 length: 14 residues.

This chain connects TRBV7-9 to TRBJ2-1; D not certain. The CDR3 spans 15 residues. Deletions cut 5 bases from V and 4 bases from J, with 15 bases between. Germline V gene sequence: CDR1 SEHNR, CDR2 FQNEAQ (reference sequence). DNA for the CDR3: TGTGCCAGCAGCGCACTCTCTACCATTTACAATGAGCAGTTCTTC. It specifies CASSALSTIYNEQFF. The full variable domain, with the rest looked up from reference TRBV7-9 and TRBJ2-1, is DTGVSQNPRHKITKRGQNVTFRCDPISEHNRLYWYRQTLGQGPEFLTYFQNEAQLEKSRLLSDRFSAERPKGSFSTLEIQRTEQGDSAMYLCASSALSTIYNEQFFGPGTRLTVL.

This clone was picked up a small number of times. The chain's CDR3 is CSVENAGTTTPSNYGYTF. The CDR3 DNA follows: TGCAGCGTTGAAAACGCCGGGACAACTACTCCGTCTAACTATGGCTACACCTTC. The chain carries TRBV29-1 and TRBJ1-2, with D maybe TRBD1 (6 bases). Deletions cut 2 bases from V and 0 bases from J, with 22 bases between. Germline V gene sequence: CDR1 SQVTM, CDR2 ANQGSEA. The CDR3 sequence is 18 residues long. Supplemented by reference TRBV29-1 and TRBJ1-2, the full variable domain reads SAVISQKPSRDICQRGTSLTIQCQVDSQVTMMFWYRQQPGQSLTLIATANQGSEATYESGFVIDKFPISRPNLTFSTLTVSNMSPEDSSIYLCSVENAGTTTPSNYGYTFGSGTRLTVV.

The chain combines TRBV11-1 with TRBJ1-4; D remains ambiguous. Trimming stripped 2 bases from V and 5 bases from J, with 9 bases between. The CDR3 extends over 14 amino acids. Germline V lookup: CDR1 SGHAT, CDR2 FQDESV (reference sequence). The CDR3 bases are TGTGCCAGCAGCTTATCGGTACGAAATGAAAAACTGTTTTTT. Amino acids: CASSLSVRNEKLFF. The complete variable domain, with remaining parts taken from reference TRBV11-1 and TRBJ1-4, reads EAEVAQSPRYKITEKSQAVAFWCDPISGHATLYWYRQILGQGPELLVQFQDESVVDDSQLPKDRFSAERLKGVDSTLKIQPAELGDSAMYLCASSLSVRNEKLFFGSGTQLSVL.

The J gene is TRBJ2-1, the V gene TRBV5-4, with D possibly TRBD2 on 7 matching bases. The CDR3 totals 16 residues. CDR1 and CDR2 from the germline V gene are SGHNT and YYREEE (reference sequence). The V end was cut by 0 bases, the J end by 1 base, with 11 bases between. CDR3 nucleotides: TGTGCCAGCAGCTTGGGGGGGGGCGGTTCCTACAATGAGCAGTTCTTC. This sequence encodes CASSLGGGGSYNEQFF. The full variable domain, completed using reference TRBV5-4 and TRBJ2-1, is ETGVTQSPTHLIKTRGQQVTLRCSSQSGHNTVSWYQQALGQGPQFIFQYYREEENGRGNFPPRFSGLQFPNYSSELNVNALELDDSALYLCASSLGGGGSYNEQFFGPGTRLTVL.

This chain links TRBV15 with TRBJ2-1; tentative D call: TRBD1 (6 bases). Trimming took off 0 bases at V and 6 bases at J, with 21 bases between the two ends. Germline CDR1 is LNHNV and CDR2 is YYDKDF (reference sequence). The CDR3 runs 18 residues. CDR3 DNA sequence: TGTGCCACCAGCAGAGAAGGGGGAGAAACAGGCCTGGGCAATGAGCAGTTCTTC. It is translated as CATSREGGETGLGNEQFF.

This rearrangement joins TRBV4-2 to TRBJ2-6; unclear D gene. Germline V gene lookup returns CDR1 LGHNA and CDR2 YNFKEQ. The CDR3 contains 16 residues. The V gene lost 0 bases and the J gene lost 0 bases, with 6 bases spanning the gap. CDR3 loop: CASSQEGSSGANVLTF. The CDR3 DNA sequence: TGTGCCAGCAGCCAAGAGGGTAGCTCTGGGGCCAACGTCCTGACTTTC.

The chain uses TRBV29-1 and TRBJ2-7; D may be TRBD1 (5 bases). The germline V gene encodes CDR1 SQVTM and CDR2 ANQGSEA. V lost 6 bases and J 6 bases, leaving 15 bases between the germline ends. The CDR3 sequence is 12 residues long. The CDR3 here is CSVEPRQGEQYF. The CDR3, as DNA: TGCAGCGTCGAACCCAGGCAGGGCGAGCAGTACTTC.

The J gene is TRBJ2-3, the V gene TRBV6-5; 9 bases fit TRBD2. CDR1 and CDR2 from the germline V gene are MNHEY and SVGAGI. The CDR3 extends over 14 amino acids. Trimming took 8 bases from V and 6 from J; bases not matched to a gene: 9. In nucleotides, the CDR3 is TGTGCCAGCGCGGGGGGGGCTTCCTGGGATACGCAGTATTTT. Translating it yields CASAGGASWDTQYF.

This rearrangement joins TRBV6-5 to TRBJ2-5; no firm D call. V lost 0 bases to trimming and J lost 0 bases, with 8 bases between them. Germline CDR1 reads MNHEY; CDR2 reads SVGAGI. The CDR3 extends over 15 amino acids. CDR3 sequence (DNA): TGTGCCAGCAGTTACTCGAGCACTTACCAAGAGACCCAGTACTTC. This sequence encodes CASSYSSTYQETQYF.

V usage is TRBV7-9 and J usage is TRBJ1-2; 10 nucleotides agree with TRBD1. This CDR3 is built from 17 residues. V gave up 5 bases and J gave up 4 bases; unmatched junction bases: 13. CDR1 and CDR2 (germline): SEHNR, FQNEAQ (reference sequence). The CDR3 is CASSNRDRGFVGYGYTF. The CDR3 nucleotides read TGTGCCAGCAGCAACCGGGACAGGGGATTTGTGGGCTATGGCTACACCTTC.

The CDR3 region has the DNA TGTGCCAGTAGCTCCTACAATGAGCAGTTCTTC. Translating it yields CASSSYNEQFF. The genes are TRBV19 and TRBJ2-1; D call uncertain. The CDR3 length is 11 residues. The ends were cut back, 6 bases at V and 0 bases at J, with 0 bases in the middle. Germline V gene data show CDR1 as LNHDA and CDR2 as SQIVND (reference sequence). The full variable domain, with the rest looked up from reference TRBV19 and TRBJ2-1, is DGGITQSPKYLFRKEGQNVTLSCEQNLNHDAMYWYRQDPGQGLRLIYYSQIVNDFQKGDIAEGYSVSREKKESFPLTVTSAQKNPTAFYLCASSSYNEQFFGPGTRLTVL.